The 13 T cell receptor beta chains presented below share a single source sample, sequenced in a study of control samples from healthy donors and cancer patients (dated by TCRdb to 2018 to 2020). Libraries were prepared through the immunoSEQ multiplex PCR assay. What TCRdb holds here is the immuneACCESS table cut down to in-frame rearrangements. Part of the clones is not present; checked against another copy, under half of the missing clones reflect an unresolved V gene, and the others are unexplained. For this sample the table gives under 150,000 clones, of which 80% to 90% were detected only once. The ten biggest clones cover about 1.1% of the sample. Sequencing was done on a sample of PBMCs. All receptors derive from a woman in her fifties or sixties with colorectal cancer.

The V and J genes are TRBV6-5 and TRBJ1-1, with TRBD1 identical over 8 bases. Germline trimming cut 6 bases from V and 1 base from J; bases unmatched to any gene: 7. CDR3 length: 15 residues. Germline V gene sequence: CDR1 MNHEY, CDR2 SVGAGI. The CDR3 DNA reads as TGTGCCAGCAGACGGTCGACAGGGGAGAACACTGAAGCTTTCTTT. This gives the protein CASRRSTGENTEAFF.

This clone was seen a single time. The V call is TRBV9, the J call TRBJ2-3; perhaps TRBD2 as D (5 bases). Germline lookup yields CDR1 SGDLS and CDR2 YYNGEE. The CDR3 totals 17 residues. V lost 2 bases and J lost 0, with 16 bases in between. DNA for the CDR3: TGTGCCAGCAGCGTGGAGGATAGAGGGCCTAGCACAGATACGCAGTATTTT. It translates to CASSVEDRGPSTDTQYF.

The chain uses TRBV18 and TRBJ2-3, with D uncertain. Germline lookup yields CDR1 KGHSH and CDR2 LQKENI. The length of the CDR3 is 12 residues. The V end lost 0 bases, the J end lost 4 bases, and 2 bases lay between the germline ends. The CDR3 loop is CASSPPADTQYF. The CDR3 region has the DNA TGTGCCAGCTCACCACCGGCAGATACGCAGTATTTT.

The chain employs TRBV18 and TRBJ1-5; D not resolved. The CDR3 has 17 amino acids. Trimming pared 5 bases from V and 0 bases from J, leaving 17 bases between. Germline-derived CDR1 and CDR2 are KGHSH and LQKENI. In nucleotides, the CDR3 is TGTGCCAGCTCAACCACCGTGCCAGAGTATAGCAATCAGCCCCAGCATTTT. It encodes CASSTTVPEYSNQPQHF.

The chain recombines TRBV3-1 (or the pseudogene TRBV3-2) with TRBJ2-7, with 12 bases identical to TRBD2. This CDR3 region has 15 residues. The germline V gene encodes CDR1 LGHDT and CDR2 YNNKEL (reference sequence). Trimming cost V 1 base and J 2 bases; bases outside gene matches: 0. The chain's CDR3 is CASSQGLAGAYEQYF. Written as DNA, the CDR3 is TGTGCCAGCAGCCAAGGACTAGCGGGAGCCTACGAGCAGTACTTC.

This chain connects TRBV27 to TRBJ1-4; D is ambiguous. The V end lost 1 base, the J end lost 3 bases, and 21 bases lay between the germline ends. There are 19 residues in the CDR3. In germline, CDR1 is MNHEY, CDR2 SMNVEV (reference sequence). The CDR3 reads CASSLWRSPSSKANEKLFF. The CDR3 bases are TGTGCCAGCAGTTTATGGCGCAGCCCATCCTCAAAGGCTAATGAAAAACTGTTTTTT.

This clone was seen once. The chain couples TRBV7-9 to TRBJ1-6; the D is unclear. Deletions cut 3 bases from V and 7 bases from J, with 7 bases between. This CDR3 spans 13 amino acids. Germline CDR1 and CDR2: SEHNR and FQNEAQ (reference sequence). The CDR3 sequence: CASSFLYNSPLHF. The DNA of the CDR3 is TGTGCCAGCAGCTTCCTATACAATTCACCCCTCCACTTT.

The gene calls are TRBV4-2 and TRBJ2-3; tentative D call: TRBD2 (6 bases). The germline gives CDR1 LGHNA, CDR2 YNFKEQ. The germline V and J ends were trimmed by 0 bases and 2 bases, with 12 bases remaining between them. This CDR3 comprises 16 residues. CDR3 protein: CASSQDSGEATDTQYF. DNA of the CDR3: TGTGCCAGCAGCCAAGATTCCGGGGAGGCCACAGATACGCAGTATTTT.

The genes are TRBV24-1 and TRBJ1-6, with D perhaps TRBD1 (6 bases). This CDR3 spans 18 amino acids. Deletions cut 4 bases from V and 5 bases from J, with 20 bases between. Looked up from germline, CDR1 is KGHDR and CDR2 is SFDVKD. This CDR3 reads CATSEPGQTQIDNSPLHF. CDR3 nucleotides: TGTGCCACCAGTGAACCCGGACAGACGCAAATAGATAATTCACCCCTCCACTTT.

J is TRBJ1-1 and V is TRBV5-5; D is perhaps TRBD1 (6 bases). Germline V lookup: CDR1 SGHKS, CDR2 YYEKEE (reference sequence). Trimming removed 5 bases from V and 0 bases from J, with 11 bases in between. The CDR3 totals 14 residues. The CDR3 here is CASRRDTLNTEAFF. CDR3 in DNA: TGTGCCAGCAGGAGGGACACTCTGAACACTGAAGCTTTCTTT.

V and J are TRBV11-2 and TRBJ2-1; 7 bases are a match to TRBD2. Losses at the gene ends were 1 base for V and 4 bases for J; bases not matched to a gene: 7. Germline V gene sequence: CDR1 SGHAT, CDR2 FQNNGV. The CDR3 loop spans 16 amino acids. The CDR3 reads CASSLAGGGEYNEQFF. The CDR3 region has the DNA TGTGCCAGCAGCTTAGCCGGGGGAGGGGAGTACAATGAGCAGTTCTTC.

This clone occurred once. The chain links TRBV20-1 to TRBJ1-2; 9 bases align to TRBD1. The CDR3 contains 15 residues. The ends lost 3 bases at V and 3 bases at J; junction bases unmatched: 8. Germline CDR1 DFQATT, CDR2 SNEGSKA (reference sequence). The CDR3, as DNA: TGCAGTGCTAGTAATGTGGGACAGGGTGACTATGGCTACACCTTC. This gives the protein CSASNVGQGDYGYTF.

This rearrangement joins TRBV6-2 or TRBV6-3 to TRBJ1-2, with D tentatively TRBD1 (5 bases). This CDR3 has 13 residues. Germline V gene lookup returns CDR1 MNHEY and CDR2 SVGEGT. V dropped 5 bases and J dropped 4 bases, with 11 bases sitting between them. The CDR3 loop is CASSPRGPYGYTF. DNA for the CDR3: TGTGCCAGCAGTCCCCGGGGCCCCTATGGCTACACCTTC.